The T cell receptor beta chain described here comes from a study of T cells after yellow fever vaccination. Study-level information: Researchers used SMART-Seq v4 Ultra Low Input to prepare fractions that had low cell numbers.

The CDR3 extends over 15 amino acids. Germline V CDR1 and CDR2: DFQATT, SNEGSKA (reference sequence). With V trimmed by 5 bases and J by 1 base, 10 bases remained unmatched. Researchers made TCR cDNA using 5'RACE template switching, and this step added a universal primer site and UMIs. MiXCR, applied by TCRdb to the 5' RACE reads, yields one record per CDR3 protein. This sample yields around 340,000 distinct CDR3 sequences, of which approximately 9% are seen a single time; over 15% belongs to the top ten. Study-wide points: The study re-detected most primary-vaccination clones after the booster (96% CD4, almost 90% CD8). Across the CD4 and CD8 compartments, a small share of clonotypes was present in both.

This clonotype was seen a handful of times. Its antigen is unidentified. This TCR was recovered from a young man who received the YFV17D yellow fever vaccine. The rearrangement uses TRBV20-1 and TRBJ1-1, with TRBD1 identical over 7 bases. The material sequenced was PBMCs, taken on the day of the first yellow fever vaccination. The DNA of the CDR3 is TGCAGTGCTTCGGACAGGCGAAAAGGGAACACTGAAGCTTTCTTT. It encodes CSASDRRKGNTEAFF.